This T cell receptor (beta chain) emerged from a study of beta chain features in type 1 diabetes. Per germline, CDR1 SGHRS and CDR2 YFSETQ. The CDR3 is 16 amino acids. Trimming took 2 bases from V and 1 from J, leaving 13 bases between them. Study outcomes and limitations: In every one of the four CD4+ subsets, TCRB CDR3s were moderately but significantly shorter in Type 1 diabetes patients.

The investigators reverse transcribed all of the isolated RNA, so they sequenced expressed TCRB transcripts. Sequencing was performed with immunoSEQ multiplex PCR; in TCRdb, only in-frame clones are kept and a portion is missing. The sample lists about 390,000 clones, over 8.5% occurring once. Details on this clone: Its antigen remains unidentified.

Sequenced sample: central memory CD4+ T cells from blood. This rearrangement joins TRBV5-1 to TRBJ2-1; D is possibly TRBD1 (5 bases). The sequence was collected from a man in his thirties or forties with type 1 diabetes. The CDR3 reads CASSLLGAVSYNEQFF. In DNA form, the CDR3 reads TGCGCCAGCAGCTTACTTGGGGCGGTTTCCTACAATGAGCAGTTCTTC.